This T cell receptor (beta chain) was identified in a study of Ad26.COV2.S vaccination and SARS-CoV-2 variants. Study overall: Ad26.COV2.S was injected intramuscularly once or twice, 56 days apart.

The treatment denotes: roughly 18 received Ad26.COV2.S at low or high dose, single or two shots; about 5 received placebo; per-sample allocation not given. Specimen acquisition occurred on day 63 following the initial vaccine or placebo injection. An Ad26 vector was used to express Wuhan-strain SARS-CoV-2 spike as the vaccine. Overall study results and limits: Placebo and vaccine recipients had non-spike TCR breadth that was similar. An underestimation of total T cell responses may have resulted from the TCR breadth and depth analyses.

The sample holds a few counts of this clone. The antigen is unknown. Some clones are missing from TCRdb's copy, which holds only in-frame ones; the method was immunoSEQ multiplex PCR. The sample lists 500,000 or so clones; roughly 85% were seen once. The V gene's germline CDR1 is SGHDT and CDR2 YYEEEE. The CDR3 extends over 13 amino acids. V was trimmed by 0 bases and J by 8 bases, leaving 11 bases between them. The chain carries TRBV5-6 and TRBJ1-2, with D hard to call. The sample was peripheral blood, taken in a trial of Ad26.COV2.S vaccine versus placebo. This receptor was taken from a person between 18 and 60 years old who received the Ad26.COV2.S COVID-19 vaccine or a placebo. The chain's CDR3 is CASSLASRAGYTF. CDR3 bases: TGTGCCAGCAGCTTGGCTAGTAGGGCCGGCTACACCTTC.